This T cell receptor (beta chain) was found in a study of blood T cell repertoires in COVID-19. At the level of the study: From the United States, Italy and Spain came samples of acute and convalescent COVID-19. PBMCs, B-cell-depleted T cells, or T cells provided the cDNA or gDNA that made up the material.

In the study's own analysis: Reference gene primers were amplified, and this amplification served to estimate nucleated cell counts. Method: immunoSEQ multiplex PCR; TCRdb's copy keeps in-frame clones and lacks some. V and J calls and clone size are those listed in that table; D and trimming were worked out from the DNA. The sample consists of about 270,000 clones, about 85% of them appearing once. Trimming took 6 bases from V and 7 from J; bases not matched to a gene: 7. The CDR3 runs 15 residues. Germline V CDR1 and CDR2: SGHRS, YFSETQ. This clone was counted between two and nine times. Sequenced: peripheral blood. The receptor's source is a woman aged 45-60 years with active or convalescent COVID-19. The genes are TRBV5-1 and TRBJ2-1; 13 bases match TRBD2. DNA of the CDR3: TGCGCCAGCACCCTAACTAGCGGGAGGGGGAATGAGCAGTTCTTC. It encodes CASTLTSGRGNEQFF.